This TCR beta chain emerged from a study of control samples from healthy donors and cancer patients. Clones were read by immunoSEQ multiplex PCR, and TCRdb kept only the in-frame ones, dropping some. The sample contains more than 15,000 clones, more than 70% of which appear only once. V trimming: 5 bases; J trimming: 2 bases; junction bases outside the gene matches: 12. The CDR3 covers 16 residues. Germline values: CDR1 SGHAT, CDR2 FQNNGV. The sequenced sample consisted of PBMCs. The TCR comes from an older woman with head and neck cancer. V is TRBV11-2 and J is TRBJ2-7; 7 positions match TRBD1. The CDR3 nucleotides are TGTGCCAGCAGCCCCCGGAAGGGGGCAACCCCCTACGAGCAGTACTTC. This gives the protein CASSPRKGATPYEQYF.